The T cell receptor (beta chain) described here comes from a study of blood T cell repertoires in COVID-19. For the study at large: Some COVID-19 samples were acute and others convalescent; all came from the United States, Italy and Spain. Sources were T cells, B-cell-depleted T cells, or PBMCs; the material itself was cDNA or gDNA.

Trimming pared 3 bases from V and 2 bases from J, leaving 13 bases between. Germline CDR1 and CDR2: MNHNS and SASEGT. The CDR3 length is 15 residues. In the original workflow: Reference gene primer amplification gave nucleated cell count estimates. Only in-frame clones appear in the TCRdb table, and some are missing; sequencing was by immunoSEQ multiplex PCR. V, J and clone size reflect that table, while D and trimming were determined from the DNA. The repertoire holds a few hundred thousand clones, with 80% as singletons. The chain carries TRBV6-1 and TRBJ1-2; a weak D match, TRBD1 (5 bases). Sequenced: peripheral blood. The sequence came from a woman aged 70 to 79 with acute or convalescent COVID-19. CDR3 coding DNA: TGTGCCAGCAGTGACGGGTTAACAGGAAACTATGGCTACACCTTC. Translated, it gives CASSDGLTGNYGYTF.